Below are 32 T cell receptor beta chains sequenced from a single sample in a study of CD8 T cells in ankylosing spondylitis. Study findings and constraints: Among TCR beta sequences, a motif of eight highly homologous variants appeared characteristic of ankylosing spondylitis blood.

These receptors' targets are unknown. Each CDR3 protein is one row after TCRdb ran MiXCR on the 5' RACE reads. The profile covers 700,000 to 1,000,000 distinct CDR3 sequences, with 12% appearing a single time and 0.45% to 0.6% taken by the ten largest. Sequencing input: blood, either unsorted or a sorted T cell fraction (not recorded which). Every receptor here comes from a male donor with ankylosing spondylitis.

The gene calls are TRBV27 and TRBJ1-1; D gene uncertain. This CDR3 spans 14 amino acids. Per the germline V gene, CDR1 is MNHEY and CDR2 is SMNVEV (reference sequence). The germline V and J ends were trimmed by 0 bases and 12 bases, with 17 bases remaining between them. The CDR3 coding sequence is TGTGCCAGCAGTTTATCGGGGTCCGGGTCCCCTACTTTCTTT. Encoded protein: CASSLSGSGSPTFF.

The chain couples TRBV20-1 to TRBJ2-1; D could derive from TRBD1 or TRBD2 (5 bases each). V was cut by 1 base and J by 15 bases, with 16 bases left in between. There are 12 residues in the CDR3. The V gene's germline CDR1 is DFQATT and CDR2 SNEGSKA (reference sequence). The CDR3 DNA sequence: TGCAGTGCTAGAGGTTTGGGACGCTCCCCGTTCTTC. Its protein product is CSARGLGRSPFF.

This sequence joins TRBV20-1 and TRBJ2-7; D perhaps matches TRBD1 (5 bases). The CDR3 loop spans 14 amino acids. Germline V gives CDR1 DFQATT, CDR2 SNEGSKA (reference sequence). Between the trimmed V and J ends, which lost 2 bases and 3 bases, there was a span of 14 bases. CDR3 region: CSARTAGRSYEQYF. DNA of the CDR3: TGCAGTGCTAGAACGGCAGGGCGAAGCTACGAGCAGTACTTC.

This clonotype came up a few times. The V call is TRBV28, the J call TRBJ2-7; 9 bases are shared with TRBD1. CDR3 size: 16 residues. V dropped 4 bases and J dropped 2; count of bases not matched to a gene: 9. Germline loops: CDR1 MDHEN, CDR2 SYDVKM. The CDR3: CASSSLPGTGTYEQYF. DNA of the CDR3: TGTGCCAGCAGTTCACTTCCCGGGACAGGGACCTACGAGCAGTACTTC. Drawing the rest from reference TRBV28 and TRBJ2-7, the complete variable domain is DVKVTQSSRYLVKRTGEKVFLECVQDMDHENMFWYRQDPGLGLRLIYFSYDVKMKEKGDIPEGYSVSREKKERFSLILESASTNQTSMYLCASSSLPGTGTYEQYFGPGTRLTVT.

This clonotype was observed a few times. This chain links TRBV25-1 with TRBJ2-1; the D gene is possibly TRBD2 (6 bases). The CDR3 contains 14 residues. Trimming took 7 bases from V and 7 from J, leaving 17 bases between them. Germline CDR1 and CDR2: MGHDK and SYGVNS. CDR3 sequence: CASTNVGRSNEQFF. CDR3 nucleotide sequence: TGTGCCAGCACGAACGTCGGGAGAAGTAATGAGCAGTTCTTC.

This clonotype was counted a few times. This sequence joins TRBV20-1 and TRBJ1-4, with D possibly TRBD1 on 5 matching bases. CDR1 is DFQATT, CDR2 SNEGSKA, per germline (reference sequence). V was shortened by 2 bases and J by 5 bases, with 24 bases between the two germline ends. The CDR3 contains 18 residues. In DNA form, the CDR3 reads TGCAGTGCTAGAACGGCCGTAAATCGGGGGACGTGGAATGAAAAACTGTTTTTT. Protein product: CSARTAVNRGTWNEKLFF.

CDR3 nucleotides: TGCGCCAGCAGCTCCTTGGTTTTAGGCACAGATACGCAGTATTTT. This translates into CASSSLVLGTDTQYF. The genes are TRBV5-1 and TRBJ2-3, with D uncertain. Germline V gene lookup returns CDR1 SGHRS and CDR2 YFSETQ. V was clipped by 3 bases and J by 1 base, with 12 bases between them. The CDR3 consists of 15 residues.

This chain links TRBV29-1 with TRBJ2-5, with D maybe TRBD1 (7 bases). Germline CDR1 reads SQVTM; CDR2 reads ANQGSEA. Trimming took off 3 bases at V and 4 bases at J, with 12 bases between the two ends. This CDR3 has 13 residues. The CDR3 here is CSVEEGAGETQYF. The CDR3 nucleotides are TGCAGCGTTGAGGAGGGGGCGGGAGAGACCCAGTACTTC.

V and J are TRBV29-1 and TRBJ2-7; perhaps TRBD2 as D (6 bases). V was cut by 0 bases and J by 3 bases, with 9 bases left in between. The germline gives CDR1 SQVTM, CDR2 ANQGSEA. CDR3 size: 13 residues. The CDR3 coding sequence is TGCAGCGTTGAAGACTCGGGACTCTACGAGCAGTACTTC. Translation: CSVEDSGLYEQYF.

The chain links TRBV18 to TRBJ2-1; D is uncertain. The V gene's germline CDR1 is KGHSH and CDR2 LQKENI. V was shortened by 6 bases and J by 2 bases, with 11 bases between the two germline ends. CDR3 length: 14 residues. The CDR3 sequence is CASSPVGTYNEQFF. The CDR3, as DNA: TGTGCCAGCTCTCCAGTAGGGACCTACAATGAGCAGTTCTTC.

This clonotype was observed many times. V is TRBV7-2 and J is TRBJ1-5; D is unclear. The germline V and J ends were trimmed by 2 bases and 7 bases, with 9 bases remaining between them. This CDR3 has 13 amino acids. Germline V gene lookup returns CDR1 SGHTA and CDR2 FQGNSA. This CDR3 reads CASSLIPLQPQHF. The CDR3 coding sequence is TGTGCCAGCAGCTTAATCCCCCTACAGCCCCAGCATTTT.

The chain links TRBV21-1 to TRBJ2-1; TRBD2, the D gene given by the table, was not confirmed from the DNA. TRBV21-1 is marked as a pseudogene. This CDR3 has 16 amino acids. DNA of the CDR3: TGTGCCAGCAGCACTTGGACTAGCGGGAGCTGGAATGAGCAGTTCTTC. This sequence encodes CASSTWTSGSWNEQFF.

The chain couples TRBV4-2 to TRBJ2-5, with no clear D. The CDR3 totals 14 residues. Germline-derived CDR1 and CDR2 are LGHNA and YNFKEQ. V lost 1 base, J lost 4 bases, and 10 bases lay in between. The CDR3 sequence is CASSQGVPLETQYF. The CDR3 bases are TGTGCCAGCAGCCAAGGCGTTCCACTAGAGACCCAGTACTTC.

This clonotype was found many times. This chain links TRBV7-9 with TRBJ1-1; the D is unclear. Trimming removed 4 bases at V and 3 bases at J, with 18 bases between. CDR3 size: 16 residues. The V gene's germline CDR1 is SEHNR and CDR2 FQNEAQ (reference sequence). CDR3 DNA: TGTGCCAGCAGCTATGGGAATGTACGTAGGGACACTGAAGCTTTCTTT. Translation: CASSYGNVRRDTEAFF.

The rearrangement joins TRBV20-1 to TRBJ2-7; TRBD1 might be the D (6 bases). V lost 0 bases and J 5 bases, leaving 8 bases between the germline ends. Germline V lookup: CDR1 DFQATT, CDR2 SNEGSKA (reference sequence). This CDR3 has 12 amino acids. The CDR3 spells CSARDGGDEQYF. The CDR3 bases are TGCAGTGCTAGAGATGGGGGCGACGAGCAGTACTTC.

There are many counts of this clonotype. The genes are TRBV29-1 and TRBJ2-5; no reliable D call. Germline CDR1 is SQVTM and CDR2 is ANQGSEA. The CDR3 is made up of 11 amino acids. Trimming pared 4 bases from V and 7 bases from J, leaving 10 bases between. In DNA form, the CDR3 reads TGCAGCGTTGGGACCACCGGGACCCAGTACTTC. The encoded protein is CSVGTTGTQYF.

This clonotype has only a few counts. The CDR3 loop is CSARGRGQGSGYTF. CDR3 bases: TGCAGTGCTAGAGGGCGTGGGCAGGGGAGCGGCTACACCTTC. J is TRBJ1-2 and V is TRBV20-1; TRBD1 might be the D (6 bases). The CDR3 consists of 14 residues. V was cut by 1 base and J by 8 bases, with 17 bases left in between. Germline CDR1 reads DFQATT; CDR2 reads SNEGSKA (reference sequence).

This clonotype has only a few counts. The chain links TRBV18 to TRBJ1-6, with TRBD1 as a possible D gene (5 bases). V lost 2 bases and J 7 bases, leaving 9 bases between the germline ends. The germline V gene encodes CDR1 KGHSH and CDR2 LQKENI. This CDR3 has 14 amino acids. CDR3 sequence (DNA): TGTGCCAGCTCACCAAGGGGTGAAAATTCACCCCTCCACTTT. Translated, it gives CASSPRGENSPLHF. Using reference TRBV18 and TRBJ1-6 for the parts outside the CDR3, the full variable domain is NAGVMQNPRHLVRRRGQEARLRCSPMKGHSHVYWYRQLPEEGLKFMVYLQKENIIDESGMPKERFSAEFPKEGPSILRIQQVVRGDSAAYFCASSPRGENSPLHFGNGTRLTVT.

This clonotype has more than one count but fewer than ten. The chain combines TRBV5-1 with TRBJ2-3; 10 bases are a match to TRBD2. Per germline, CDR1 SGHRS and CDR2 YFSETQ. CDR3 length equals 14 residues. The V gene end was trimmed by 3 bases and the J gene end by 8 bases; junction bases not matched to a gene: 6. The DNA of the CDR3 is TGCGCCAGCAGCTCAGCGGGGGGGCAAAGTACGCAGTATTTT. It specifies CASSSAGGQSTQYF. The variable domain in full, with the rest retrieved from reference TRBV5-1 and TRBJ2-3, is KAGVTQTPRYLIKTRGQQVTLSCSPISGHRSVSWYQQTPGQGLQFLFEYFSETQRNKGNFPGRFSGRQFSNSRSEMNVSTLELGDSALYLCASSSAGGQSTQYFGPGTRLTVL.

This clonotype has a handful of counts. This sequence joins TRBV27 and TRBJ2-1; weak D call: TRBD1 (6 bases). Trimming shortened V by 6 bases and J by 9 bases, and 21 bases separated the two germline ends. Germline CDR1 is MNHEY and CDR2 is SMNVEV (reference sequence). This CDR3 is 15 amino acids long. The CDR3 DNA reads TGTGCCAGCAGCCAACCGGGACATAAGTTGAGTGAGCAGTTCTTC. It translates to CASSQPGHKLSEQFF.

Of note for this clonotype: Germline and junction disagree at one end, which may indicate a read error. V is TRBV20-1 and J is TRBJ2-3, with a tentative D call TRBD1 (6 bases). Germline lookup yields CDR1 DFQATT and CDR2 SNEGSKA (reference sequence). CDR3 length equals 12 residues. CDR3: CSPRGNADTQYF. The CDR3 region has the DNA TGCAGTCCTAGGGGGAACGCAGATACGCAGTATTTT.

This clonotype appeared a few times. The rearrangement uses TRBV5-6 and TRBJ2-1; 9 nucleotides match TRBD1. This CDR3 comprises 16 residues. V shed 5 bases and J 7 bases; nucleotides not matched to a gene: 13. Germline assignment: CDR1 SGHDT and CDR2 YYEEEE. CDR3 protein: CASSTLRDRDWNEQFF. CDR3 sequence (DNA): TGTGCCAGCAGTACGCTCCGGGACAGGGACTGGAATGAGCAGTTCTTC.

This clonotype was detected a few times. This chain links TRBV29-1 with TRBJ2-3; D is possibly TRBD1 or TRBD2 (5 bases each). Trimming shortened V by 3 bases and J by 4 bases, and 11 bases separated the two germline ends. From germline, CDR1 is SQVTM and CDR2 ANQGSEA. This CDR3 contains 13 residues. The chain's CDR3 is CSVDLGRADTQYF. The CDR3 DNA is TGCAGCGTTGACCTGGGACGGGCAGATACGCAGTATTTT.

This clonotype was observed at least ten times. This rearrangement joins TRBV6-5 to TRBJ2-3; D may be TRBD2 (6 bases). Germline lookup yields CDR1 MNHEY and CDR2 SVGAGI. V was shortened by 0 bases and J by 0 bases, with 13 bases between the two germline ends. CDR3 length: 17 amino acids. The CDR3 coding sequence is TGTGCCAGCAGTTACTCTTGGGGCGGGGCTAGCACAGATACGCAGTATTTT. It is translated as CASSYSWGGASTDTQYF.

This clonotype has only a few counts. The rearrangement uses TRBV7-2 and TRBJ1-6; D gene unclear. The V gene's germline CDR1 is SGHTA and CDR2 FQGNSA. The V gene lost 3 bases and the J gene lost 3 bases, with 9 bases spanning the gap. The CDR3 is 15 residues long. CDR3 sequence: CASSLQANYNSPLHF. DNA for the CDR3: TGTGCCAGCAGCTTGCAGGCGAACTATAATTCACCCCTCCACTTT.

The chain joins TRBV27 to TRBJ2-2; D unresolved. The CDR3 length is 14 residues. Trimming took off 5 bases at V and 2 bases at J, with 9 bases between the two ends. Germline assignment: CDR1 MNHEY and CDR2 SMNVEV (reference sequence). DNA for the CDR3: TGTGCCAGCAGTAATACAGATAACACCGGGGAGCTGTTTTTT. Residues: CASSNTDNTGELFF.

This clonotype was found a few times. The J gene is TRBJ1-2, the V gene TRBV12-3 or TRBV12-4; D unresolved. The CDR3 totals 14 residues. V lost 8 bases to trimming and J lost 6 bases, with 19 bases between them. In DNA form, the CDR3 reads TGTGCCAGCCGACCGGGCCCCGCCGGCGATGGCTACACCTTC. Translating it yields CASRPGPAGDGYTF.

The chain links TRBV20-1 to TRBJ1-1; no clear D gene. The CDR3 is 13 residues long. Germline V gene sequence: CDR1 DFQATT, CDR2 SNEGSKA (reference sequence). V was cut by 7 bases and J by 1 base, with 13 bases left in between. CDR3 amino acids: CSGQGRANTEAFF. The CDR3 DNA sequence: TGCAGTGGCCAAGGACGGGCGAACACTGAAGCTTTCTTT.

The V and J genes are TRBV27 and TRBJ2-3; D not certain. V was clipped by 3 bases and J by 4 bases, with 11 bases between them. CDR1 and CDR2 from the germline V gene are MNHEY and SMNVEV (reference sequence). CDR3 length: 14 residues. CDR3 DNA: TGTGCCAGCAGTTTTTGGACGAGCTCAGATACGCAGTATTTT. The encoded protein is CASSFWTSSDTQYF.

This clonotype was counted between two and nine times. The chain recombines TRBV9 with TRBJ1-1; perhaps TRBD1 as D (5 bases). The CDR3 contains 14 residues. CDR1 is SGDLS and CDR2 is YYNGEE in the germline V gene. V was clipped by 6 bases and J by 2 bases, with 14 bases between them. In DNA form, the CDR3 reads TGTGCCAGCACCTTAACCGGACACAACACTGAAGCTTTCTTT. Translating gives CASTLTGHNTEAFF.

The chain combines TRBV5-4 with TRBJ2-7; 10 positions agree with TRBD1. CDR3 length: 15 amino acids. Looked up from germline, CDR1 is SGHNT and CDR2 is YYREEE (reference sequence). The junction had 5 bases not matched to a gene; V was cut back by 1 base and J by 4 bases. The CDR3 is CASSLKTGGEYEQYF. The CDR3 DNA reads as TGTGCCAGCAGCTTGAAGACAGGGGGCGAATACGAGCAGTACTTC.

The rearrangement joins TRBV5-5 to TRBJ2-3; 8 nucleotides agree with TRBD1. In germline, CDR1 is SGHKS, CDR2 YYEKEE (reference sequence). Trimming at V came to 0 bases and at J to 4 bases, leaving 4 bases not matched to a gene. The CDR3 sequence is 15 residues long. CDR3 in DNA: TGTGCCAGCAGCTTGGGGCAGGGGGCTTCAGATACGCAGTATTTT. It yields the protein CASSLGQGASDTQYF.